This entry features one TCR beta chain sequence. Original analysis: Reference gene primer amplification in the assay estimated nucleated cell counts. Repertoires were generated with immunoSEQ multiplex PCR, while TCRdb's copy carries only in-frame clones and drops some. Clone size and V and J calls were adopted from that table, with D and trimming inferred from the DNA. Of over 150,000 clones in the sample, roughly 83% were seen once. CDR1 is MDHEN and CDR2 is SYDVKM in the germline V gene. The CDR3 contains 14 residues. After removal of 5 bases from V and 5 bases from J, the junction contained 6 bases not matched to a gene. The record originates from a study of blood T cell repertoires in COVID-19. About the study: Spain, Italy and the United States supplied samples that represented acute and convalescent COVID-19. T cells, B-cell-depleted T cells, or PBMCs supplied cDNA or gDNA.

The chain is built from TRBV28 and TRBJ2-5; 9 nucleotides align to TRBD2. The sequenced sample was peripheral blood. The receptor was derived from a woman aged 40-49 years with COVID-19, enrolled during active disease. This CDR3 is CASSVTGTSETQYF. CDR3 sequence (DNA): TGTGCCAGCAGTGTCACCGGGACTAGCGAGACCCAGTACTTC.